This TCR beta chain was sequenced during a study of cytomegalovirus exposure and HLA in healthy donors. Whole-study results and caveats: Later, an analysis showed that TCR beta chains associated with HLA were more clonally expanded than others that were equally common. A prior analysis recorded that most TCR beta V segments were productive about 87% or about 30% of the time.

Points on this clone: Its matching antigen is unknown.

The CDR3 is 12 residues long. V was pared by 3 bases and J by 6 bases, with 11 bases between. CDR1 is GTSNPN and CDR2 is SVGIG in the germline V gene (reference sequence). Researchers ran the PCR with 60 Vbeta and 13 Jbeta primers. TCRdb's copy holds only in-frame clones and misses some; the assay was immunoSEQ multiplex PCR. The sample lists about 63,000 clones, 60% to 80% occurring once. Specimen: PBMCs. The chain uses TRBV30 and TRBJ1-2; D is perhaps TRBD1 (6 bases). The TCR was taken from a woman aged 40 to 55 in good health and CMV-seropositive. The CDR3 DNA follows: TGTGCCTGGAGGACTGCAGGGGATGGCTACACCTTC. Residues: CAWRTAGDGYTF.